A selection of T cell receptor beta chains follows, all from one sample in a study of molecular identifiers for immune sequencing clone quantification. Each CDR3 protein is one row after TCRdb ran MiXCR on the PCR reads. This table holds 550,000 to 750,000 distinct CDR3 sequences, around 20% found once. Sequencing was performed on naive CD8+ T cells from blood, with Jurkat cell RNA spiked in. Every receptor here comes from a human donor in good health. Some libraries in this study had Jurkat cell RNA spiked in. Each CDR3 is given with its conserved first and last residue. D genes are given only for firm matches.

CASSLAGQTLYGYTF	TRBV7-8	TRBD1	TRBJ1-2
CASSSSLAGGVQETQYF	TRBV6-5	TRBD2	TRBJ2-5
CASSLQRTGRGQFF	TRBV6-5	TRBD1	TRBJ2-1
CASSSYDTAGELFF	TRBV27	-	TRBJ2-2
CASSPSGGLRTSYTF	TRBV19	-	TRBJ1-2
CAWGVLGDTQYF	TRBV30	-	TRBJ2-3
CASSLGQTRYEQYF	TRBV5-1	-	TRBJ2-7
CSARIPEENYGYTF	TRBV20-1	-	TRBJ1-2
CASNPSQKGGGGSPLHF	TRBV7-6	-	TRBJ1-6
CASVPTDSGIADTQYF	TRBV9	TRBD2	TRBJ2-3
CASSQDRGGSDTEAFF	TRBV3-1	-	TRBJ1-1
CAISRETYEQYF	TRBV10-3	-	TRBJ2-7
CASEGTNTEAFF	TRBV12-3/TRBV12-4	-	TRBJ1-1
CASSGTSGYGDTQYF	TRBV13	TRBD2	TRBJ2-3
CANSAGQGNGVPQHF	TRBV9	TRBD1	TRBJ1-5
CASSQGTATNEKLLF	TRBV4-3	-	TRBJ1-4
CASSRYMSSYNEQFF	TRBV19	-	TRBJ2-1
CASSVGDTPYTEAFF	TRBV9	-	TRBJ1-1
CASRGTSGADTQYF	TRBV2	-	TRBJ2-3
CASSQDEDRGYTGELFF	TRBV4-1	TRBD1	TRBJ2-2
CASSSTSAASEQFF	TRBV6-2/TRBV6-3	-	TRBJ2-1
CAISGQGNQPQHF	TRBV10-3	-	TRBJ1-5
CASSLYQGGANDEQYF	TRBV13	-	TRBJ2-7
CASSYGQTEAFF	TRBV6-6	-	TRBJ1-1
CASSSGHAGLKRLTDTQYF	TRBV7-6	-	TRBJ2-3
CASSLALSGVETQYF	TRBV7-9	TRBD2	TRBJ2-5
CASSPSGLNTEAFF	TRBV7-9	-	TRBJ1-1
CASSQDLAGETQYF	TRBV4-3	TRBD2	TRBJ2-5
CASSLGAGYGLKETQYF	TRBV7-2	-	TRBJ2-5
CASSQDRRTSGSLGEQYF	TRBV4-3	TRBD2	TRBJ2-7
CSALEGYEQYF	TRBV20-1	-	TRBJ2-7
CSAREPGQTSAYEQYF	TRBV20-1	TRBD1	TRBJ2-7
CASTPAGGNSYNEQFF	TRBV19	TRBD2	TRBJ2-1
CASSLEGEVAEAFF	TRBV12-3/TRBV12-4	-	TRBJ1-1
CASSDRVSGANVLTF	TRBV9	TRBD1	TRBJ2-6
CASSVVVGLNTGELFF	TRBV9	-	TRBJ2-2
CASSAFGTGGGEQYF	TRBV9	TRBD1	TRBJ2-7
CSAEGRWTGELFF	TRBV20-1	-	TRBJ2-2
CASSSLDNEQFF	TRBV7-9	-	TRBJ2-1
CASSLYPENTEAFF	TRBV28	-	TRBJ1-1
CASSFWGGAGGYTF	TRBV27	-	TRBJ1-2
CASTSLEALSYEQYF	TRBV27	-	TRBJ2-7
CASTVSGGAISYEQYF	TRBV7-9	TRBD1	TRBJ2-7
CASSLGTVPSEAFF	TRBV5-6	TRBD1	TRBJ1-1